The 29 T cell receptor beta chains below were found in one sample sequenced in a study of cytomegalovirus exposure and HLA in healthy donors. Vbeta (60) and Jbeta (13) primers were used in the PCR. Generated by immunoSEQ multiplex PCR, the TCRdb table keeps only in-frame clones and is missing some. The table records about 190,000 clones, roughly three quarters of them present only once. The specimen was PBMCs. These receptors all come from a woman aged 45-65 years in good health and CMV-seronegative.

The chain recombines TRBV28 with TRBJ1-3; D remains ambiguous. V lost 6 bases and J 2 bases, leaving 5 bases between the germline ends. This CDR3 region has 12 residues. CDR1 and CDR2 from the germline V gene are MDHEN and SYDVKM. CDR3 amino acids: CASRITGNTIYF. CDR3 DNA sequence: TGTGCCAGCAGAATAACTGGAAACACCATATATTTT.

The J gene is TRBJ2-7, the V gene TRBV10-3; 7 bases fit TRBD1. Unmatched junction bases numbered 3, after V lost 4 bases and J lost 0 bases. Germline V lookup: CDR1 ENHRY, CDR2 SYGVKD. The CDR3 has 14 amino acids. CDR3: CAISATGTSYEQYF. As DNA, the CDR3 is TGTGCCATCAGTGCGACAGGGACCTCCTACGAGCAGTACTTC.

The CDR3 coding sequence is TGCAGCGTTGCAAGCGGGAGTTCCAATGAGCAGTTCTTC. This encodes CSVASGSSNEQFF. J is TRBJ2-1 and V is TRBV29-1, with TRBD2 matching 8 bases. The ends lost 4 bases at V and 6 bases at J; junction bases unmatched: 5. Per germline, CDR1 SQVTM and CDR2 ANQGSEA. This CDR3 contains 13 residues.

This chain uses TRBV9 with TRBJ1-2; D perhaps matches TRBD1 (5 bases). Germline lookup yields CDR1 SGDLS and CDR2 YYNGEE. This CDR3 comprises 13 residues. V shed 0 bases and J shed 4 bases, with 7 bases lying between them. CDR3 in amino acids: CASSVEGLYGYTF. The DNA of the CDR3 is TGTGCCAGCAGCGTAGAGGGGCTCTATGGCTACACCTTC.

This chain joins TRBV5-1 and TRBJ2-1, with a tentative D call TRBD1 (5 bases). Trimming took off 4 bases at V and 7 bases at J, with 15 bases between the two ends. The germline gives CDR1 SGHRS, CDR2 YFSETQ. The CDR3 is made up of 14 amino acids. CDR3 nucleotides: TGCGCCAGCAGCCCGACAGAAGGTATGAATGAGCAGTTCTTC. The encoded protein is CASSPTEGMNEQFF.

As DNA, the CDR3 is TGTGCCAGCAGTCCAGGTTTCGTCTCCTACGAGCAGTACTTC. It codes for CASSPGFVSYEQYF. The rearrangement joins TRBV27 to TRBJ2-7; no firm D call. This CDR3 spans 14 amino acids. Germline V lookup: CDR1 MNHEY, CDR2 SMNVEV (reference sequence). The V end was cut by 5 bases, the J end by 0 bases, with 11 bases between.

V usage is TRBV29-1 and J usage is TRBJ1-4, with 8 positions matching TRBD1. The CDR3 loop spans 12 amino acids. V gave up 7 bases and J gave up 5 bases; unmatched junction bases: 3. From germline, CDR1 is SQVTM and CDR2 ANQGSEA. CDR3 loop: CSARGPNEKLFF. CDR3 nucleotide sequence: TGCAGCGCCAGGGGGCCGAATGAAAAACTGTTTTTT.

The CDR3 nucleotides read TGCGCCAGCAGCCAAGTTGATACAGGAGTCTACGAGCAGTACTTC. This gives the protein CASSQVDTGVYEQYF. The chain is built from TRBV4-1 and TRBJ2-7, with D possibly being TRBD1 (5 bases). Trimming shortened V by 1 base and J by 3 bases, and 13 bases separated the two germline ends. There are 15 residues in the CDR3. Per germline, CDR1 MGHRA and CDR2 YSYEKL.

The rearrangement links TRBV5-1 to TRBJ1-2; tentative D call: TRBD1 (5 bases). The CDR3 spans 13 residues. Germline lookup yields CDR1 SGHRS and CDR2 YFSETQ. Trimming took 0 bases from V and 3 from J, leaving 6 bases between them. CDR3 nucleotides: TGCGCCAGCAGCTTGGTAGGGGACTATGGCTACACCTTC. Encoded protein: CASSLVGDYGYTF.

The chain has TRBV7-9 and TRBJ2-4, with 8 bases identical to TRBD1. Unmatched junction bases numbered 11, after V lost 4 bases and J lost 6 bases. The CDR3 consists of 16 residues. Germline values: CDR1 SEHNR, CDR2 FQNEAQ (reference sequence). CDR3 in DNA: TGTGCCAGCAGCTCAACAACAGGGGGAGGTTTAAACATTCAGTACTTC. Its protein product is CASSSTTGGGLNIQYF.

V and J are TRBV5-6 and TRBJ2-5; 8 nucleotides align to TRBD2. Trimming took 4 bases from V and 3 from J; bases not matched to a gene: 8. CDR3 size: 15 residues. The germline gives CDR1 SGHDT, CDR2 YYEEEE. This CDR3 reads CASSPTGAGEETQYF. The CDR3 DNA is TGTGCCAGCAGCCCTACGGGAGCGGGAGAAGAGACCCAGTACTTC.

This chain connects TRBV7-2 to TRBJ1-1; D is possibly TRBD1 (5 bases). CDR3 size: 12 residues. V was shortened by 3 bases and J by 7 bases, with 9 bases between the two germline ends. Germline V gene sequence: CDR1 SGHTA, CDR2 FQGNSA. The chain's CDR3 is CASSFQGREAFF. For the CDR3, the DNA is TGTGCCAGCAGCTTTCAGGGCCGTGAAGCTTTCTTT.

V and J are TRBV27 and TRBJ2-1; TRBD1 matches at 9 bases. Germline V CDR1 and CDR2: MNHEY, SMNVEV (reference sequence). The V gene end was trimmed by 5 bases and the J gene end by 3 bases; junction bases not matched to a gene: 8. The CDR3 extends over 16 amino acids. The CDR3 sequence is CASSPPGQGYYNEQFF. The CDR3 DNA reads TGTGCCAGCAGTCCCCCGGGACAGGGCTACTACAATGAGCAGTTCTTC.

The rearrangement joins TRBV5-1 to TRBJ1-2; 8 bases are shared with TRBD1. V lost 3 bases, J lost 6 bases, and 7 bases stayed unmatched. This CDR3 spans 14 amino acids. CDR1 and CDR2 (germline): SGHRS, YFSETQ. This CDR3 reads CASSSGQVSDGYTF. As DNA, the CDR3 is TGCGCCAGCAGCTCGGGACAGGTTTCGGATGGCTACACCTTC.

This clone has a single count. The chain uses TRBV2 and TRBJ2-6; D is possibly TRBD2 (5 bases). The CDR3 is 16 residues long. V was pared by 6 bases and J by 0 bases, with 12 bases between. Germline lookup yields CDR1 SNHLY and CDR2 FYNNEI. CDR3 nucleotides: TGTGCCAGCAGCAAAATCGGGATCTCTGGGGCCAACGTCCTGACTTTC. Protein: CASSKIGISGANVLTF.

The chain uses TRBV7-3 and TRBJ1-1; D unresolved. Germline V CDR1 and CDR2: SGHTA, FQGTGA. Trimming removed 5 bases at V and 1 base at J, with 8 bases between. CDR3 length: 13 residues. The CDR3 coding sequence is TGTGCCAGCAGCCCGGCGGGGAACACTGAAGCTTTCTTT. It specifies CASSPAGNTEAFF.

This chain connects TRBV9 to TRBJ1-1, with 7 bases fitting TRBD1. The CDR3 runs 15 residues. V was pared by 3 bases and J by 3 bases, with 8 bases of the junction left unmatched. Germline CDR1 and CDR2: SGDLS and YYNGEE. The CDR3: CASSARQGEDTEAFF. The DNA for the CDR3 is TGTGCCAGCAGCGCACGACAGGGAGAGGACACTGAAGCTTTCTTT.

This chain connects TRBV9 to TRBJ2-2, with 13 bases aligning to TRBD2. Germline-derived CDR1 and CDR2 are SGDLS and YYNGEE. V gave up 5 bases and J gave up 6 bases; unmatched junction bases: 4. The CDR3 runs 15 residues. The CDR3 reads CASRQTSGGPGELFF. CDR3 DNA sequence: TGTGCCAGCAGGCAGACTAGCGGGGGGCCCGGGGAGCTGTTTTTT.

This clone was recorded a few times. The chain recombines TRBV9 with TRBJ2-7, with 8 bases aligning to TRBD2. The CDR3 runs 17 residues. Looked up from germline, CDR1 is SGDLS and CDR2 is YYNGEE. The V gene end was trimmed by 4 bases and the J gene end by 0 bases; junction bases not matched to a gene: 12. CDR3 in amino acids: CASSPTARREDSYEQYF. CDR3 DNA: TGTGCCAGCAGCCCCACGGCAAGGCGGGAGGACTCCTACGAGCAGTACTTC.

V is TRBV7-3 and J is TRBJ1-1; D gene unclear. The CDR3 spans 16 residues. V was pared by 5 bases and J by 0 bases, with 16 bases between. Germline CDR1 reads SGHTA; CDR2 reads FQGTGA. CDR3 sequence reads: CASSPMIAVMNTEAFF. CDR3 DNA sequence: TGTGCCAGCAGCCCCATGATCGCAGTGATGAACACTGAAGCTTTCTTT. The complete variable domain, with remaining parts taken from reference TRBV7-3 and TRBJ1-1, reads GAGVSQTPSNKVTEKGKYVELRCDPISGHTALYWYRQSLGQGPEFLIYFQGTGAADDSGLPNDRFFAVRPEGSVSTLKIQRTERGDSAVYLCASSPMIAVMNTEAFFGQGTRLTVV.

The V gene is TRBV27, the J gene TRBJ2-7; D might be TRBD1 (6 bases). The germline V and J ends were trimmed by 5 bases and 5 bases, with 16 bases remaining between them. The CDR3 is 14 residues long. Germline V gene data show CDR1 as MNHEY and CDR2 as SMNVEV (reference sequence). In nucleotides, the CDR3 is TGTGCCAGCAGTATCGATGGGACATGGGACGAGCAGTACTTC. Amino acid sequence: CASSIDGTWDEQYF.

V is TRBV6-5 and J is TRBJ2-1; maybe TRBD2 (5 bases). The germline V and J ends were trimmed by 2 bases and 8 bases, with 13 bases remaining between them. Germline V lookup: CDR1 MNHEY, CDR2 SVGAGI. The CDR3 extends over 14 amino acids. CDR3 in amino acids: CASSYGVGGYEQFF. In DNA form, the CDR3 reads TGTGCCAGCAGTTACGGGGTCGGCGGGTATGAGCAGTTCTTC.

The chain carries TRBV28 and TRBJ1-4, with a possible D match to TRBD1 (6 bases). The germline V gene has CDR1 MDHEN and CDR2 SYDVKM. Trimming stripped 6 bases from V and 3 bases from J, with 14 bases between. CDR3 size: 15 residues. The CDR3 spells CASSISGTSNEKLFF. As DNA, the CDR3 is TGTGCCAGCAGCATATCCGGGACATCTAATGAAAAACTGTTTTTT.

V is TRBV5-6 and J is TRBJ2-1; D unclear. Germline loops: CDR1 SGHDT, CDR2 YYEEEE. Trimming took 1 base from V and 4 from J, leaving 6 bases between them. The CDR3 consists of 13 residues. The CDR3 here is CASSLTIYNEQFF. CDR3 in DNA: TGTGCCAGCAGCTTGACTATTTACAATGAGCAGTTCTTC.

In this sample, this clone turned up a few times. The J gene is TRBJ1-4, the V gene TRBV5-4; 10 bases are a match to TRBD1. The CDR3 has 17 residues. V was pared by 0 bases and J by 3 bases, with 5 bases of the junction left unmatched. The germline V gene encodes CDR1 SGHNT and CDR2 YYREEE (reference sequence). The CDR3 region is CASSLGDRGFPNEKLFF. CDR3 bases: TGTGCCAGCAGCTTGGGGGACAGGGGCTTCCCTAATGAAAAACTGTTTTTT.

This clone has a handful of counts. CDR3 sequence reads: CASSHRGGANVLTF. In nucleotides, the CDR3 is TGTGCCAGCAGCCACAGGGGTGGGGCCAACGTCCTGACTTTC. The chain employs TRBV13 and TRBJ2-6, with TRBD1 matching 7 bases. The ends lost 5 bases at V and 3 bases at J; junction bases unmatched: 1. The CDR3 runs to 14 residues. Germline CDR1 and CDR2: PRHDT and FYEKMQ (reference sequence).

DNA of the CDR3: TGTGCCAGAAGAGAGCAGGGTGGCGAGCAGTACTTC. Protein product: CARREQGGEQYF. The rearrangement uses TRBV5-3 and TRBJ2-7; D possibly corresponds to TRBD1 (5 bases). TRBV5-3 is an open reading frame, and its role is uncertain. V was trimmed by 5 bases and J by 6 bases, leaving 12 bases between them. This CDR3 contains 12 residues.

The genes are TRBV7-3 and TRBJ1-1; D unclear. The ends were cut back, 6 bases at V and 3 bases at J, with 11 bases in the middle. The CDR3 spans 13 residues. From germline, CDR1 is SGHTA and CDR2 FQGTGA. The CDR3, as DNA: TGTGCCAGCAGTCGTACTCGGGACACTGAAGCTTTCTTT. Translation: CASSRTRDTEAFF. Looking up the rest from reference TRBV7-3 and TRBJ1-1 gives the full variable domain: GAGVSQTPSNKVTEKGKYVELRCDPISGHTALYWYRQSLGQGPEFLIYFQGTGAADDSGLPNDRFFAVRPEGSVSTLKIQRTERGDSAVYLCASSRTRDTEAFFGQGTRLTVV.

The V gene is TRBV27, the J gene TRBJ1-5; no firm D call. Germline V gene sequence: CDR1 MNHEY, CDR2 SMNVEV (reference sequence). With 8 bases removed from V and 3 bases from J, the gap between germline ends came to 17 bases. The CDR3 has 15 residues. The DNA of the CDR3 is TGTGCCAGCCAGTCGTCGGGTCATAACAATCAGCCCCAGCATTTT. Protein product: CASQSSGHNNQPQHF.